Listed here are 9 T cell receptor beta chains from one sample, sequenced in a study of blood T cell repertoires in COVID-19. Clones were read by immunoSEQ multiplex PCR, and TCRdb kept only the in-frame ones, dropping some. The data show more than 150,000 clones, around nine tenths seen once. The sample comprised peripheral blood. These TCRs come from a woman in her seventies with COVID-19, enrolled during active disease.

The V gene is TRBV2, the J gene TRBJ2-2; D might be TRBD1 (6 bases). The germline V gene has CDR1 SNHLY and CDR2 FYNNEI. The V and J ends lost 5 bases and 4 bases respectively, with 14 bases between them. CDR3 length equals 15 residues. The CDR3 loop is CASSLRGVGTGELFF. The CDR3 DNA follows: TGTGCCAGCAGTCTCAGGGGCGTTGGCACCGGGGAGCTGTTTTTT.

V and J are TRBV6-5 and TRBJ1-6; D perhaps matches TRBD1 (5 bases). V was shortened by 4 bases and J by 8 bases, with 12 bases between the two germline ends. The CDR3 is 14 amino acids. CDR1 and CDR2 from the germline V gene are MNHEY and SVGAGI. The chain's CDR3 is CASSFGGLDSPLHF. The CDR3 nucleotides are TGTGCCAGCAGTTTCGGGGGGTTGGATTCACCCCTCCACTTT.

The V call is TRBV10-3, the J call TRBJ2-7, with 9 bases fitting TRBD2. The CDR3 length is 15 residues. The V and J ends lost 11 bases and 2 bases, in that order; junction bases with no gene match: 13. Germline loops: CDR1 ENHRY, CDR2 SYGVKD. For the CDR3, the DNA is TGTGCCGCCGACCTAGCTAGCGGGAAAACCTACGAGCAGTACTTC. This codes for CAADLASGKTYEQYF.

The rearrangement joins TRBV9 to TRBJ1-2, with TRBD1 identical over 7 bases. Germline V gene data show CDR1 as SGDLS and CDR2 as YYNGEE. V was clipped by 0 bases and J by 1 base; unmatched bases: 3. The CDR3 runs 15 residues. The CDR3: CASSVGGQNNYGYTF. The CDR3 region has the DNA TGTGCCAGCAGCGTAGGGGGACAGAATAACTATGGCTACACCTTC.

This chain uses TRBV5-1 with TRBJ1-1; 10 nucleotides agree with TRBD1. CDR3 length: 15 residues. CDR1 and CDR2 (germline): SGHRS, YFSETQ. Trimming took 0 bases from V and 1 from J; bases not matched to a gene: 0. The CDR3 protein is CASSLGDRGNTEAFF. Here the CDR3 DNA reads TGCGCCAGCAGCTTGGGGGACAGGGGGAACACTGAAGCTTTCTTT. The full variable domain, its missing parts supplied by reference TRBV5-1 and TRBJ1-1, is KAGVTQTPRYLIKTRGQQVTLSCSPISGHRSVSWYQQTPGQGLQFLFEYFSETQRNKGNFPGRFSGRQFSNSRSEMNVSTLELGDSALYLCASSLGDRGNTEAFFGQGTRLTVV.

In its sample, this clone was seen once. V usage is TRBV9 and J usage is TRBJ1-5; D possibly corresponds to TRBD1 (6 bases). V gave up 0 bases and J gave up 9 bases, with 13 bases separating them. The CDR3 loop spans 14 amino acids. CDR1 and CDR2 (germline): SGDLS, YYNGEE. CDR3 in DNA: TGTGCCAGCAGCGTAGGGCACAGGGTGGGGCCCCAGCATTTT. Translation gives CASSVGHRVGPQHF.

This clone was detected a few times. This chain joins TRBV6-5 and TRBJ1-3; D may be TRBD1 (5 bases). CDR1 and CDR2 from the germline V gene are MNHEY and SVGAGI. The CDR3 consists of 14 residues. Trimming took off 9 bases at V and 0 bases at J, with 12 bases between the two ends. CDR3 region: CASTDRLSGNTIYF. CDR3 bases: TGTGCCAGTACAGACAGACTCTCTGGAAACACCATATATTTT.

At least ten counts were recorded for this clone. The J gene is TRBJ1-6, the V gene TRBV7-2, with a tentative D call TRBD1 (6 bases). V shed 3 bases and J shed 9 bases, with 12 bases lying between them. Germline CDR1 and CDR2: SGHTA and FQGNSA. The CDR3 has 14 amino acids. CDR3 protein: CASSFRGRGSPLHF. The CDR3 coding sequence is TGTGCCAGCAGCTTCAGGGGAAGGGGTTCACCCCTCCACTTT.

The chain has TRBV19 and TRBJ1-5; 9 bases align to TRBD1. Per germline, CDR1 LNHDA and CDR2 SQIVND (reference sequence). This CDR3 has 14 residues. Trimming at V came to 5 bases and at J to 6 bases, leaving 5 bases not matched to a gene. The CDR3 DNA reads TGTGCCAGTAGTGGGACAGGGATTTCTCAGCCCCAGCATTTT. The encoded protein is CASSGTGISQPQHF.